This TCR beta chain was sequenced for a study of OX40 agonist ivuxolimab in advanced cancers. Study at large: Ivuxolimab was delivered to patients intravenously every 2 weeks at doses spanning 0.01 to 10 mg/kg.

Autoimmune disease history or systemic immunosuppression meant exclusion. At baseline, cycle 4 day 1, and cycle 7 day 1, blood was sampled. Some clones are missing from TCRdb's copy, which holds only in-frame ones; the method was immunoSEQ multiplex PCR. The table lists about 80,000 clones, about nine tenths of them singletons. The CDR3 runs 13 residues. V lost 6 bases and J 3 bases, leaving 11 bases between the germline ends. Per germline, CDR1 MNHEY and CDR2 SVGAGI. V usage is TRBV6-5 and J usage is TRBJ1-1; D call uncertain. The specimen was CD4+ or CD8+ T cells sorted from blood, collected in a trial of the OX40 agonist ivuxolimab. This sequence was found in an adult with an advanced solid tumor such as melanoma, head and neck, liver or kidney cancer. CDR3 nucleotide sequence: TGTGCCAGCAGGCCTGAGCGGTACACTGAAGCTTTCTTT. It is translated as CASRPERYTEAFF.